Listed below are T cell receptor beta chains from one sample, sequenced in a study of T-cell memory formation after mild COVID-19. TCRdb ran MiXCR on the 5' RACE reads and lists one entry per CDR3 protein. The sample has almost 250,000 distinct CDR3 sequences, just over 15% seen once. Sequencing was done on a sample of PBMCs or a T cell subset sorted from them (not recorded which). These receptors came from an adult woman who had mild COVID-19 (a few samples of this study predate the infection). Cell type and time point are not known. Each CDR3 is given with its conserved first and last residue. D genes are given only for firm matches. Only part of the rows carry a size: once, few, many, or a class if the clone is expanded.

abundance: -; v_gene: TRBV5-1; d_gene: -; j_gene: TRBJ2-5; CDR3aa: CASSSSRQAKGETQYF; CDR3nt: TGCGCCAGCAGCAGTTCCCGGCAGGCCAAGGGGGAGACCCAGTACTTC
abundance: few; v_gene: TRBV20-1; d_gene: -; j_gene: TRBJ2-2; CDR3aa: CSAPRQSGSNTGELFF; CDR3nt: TGCAGTGCTCCCCGCCAAAGCGGGTCGAACACCGGGGAGCTGTTTTTT
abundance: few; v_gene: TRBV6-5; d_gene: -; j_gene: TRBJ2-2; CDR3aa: CASSPPGWRHSGELFF; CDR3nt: TGTGCCAGCAGTCCACCAGGGTGGCGCCATAGCGGGGAGCTGTTTTTT
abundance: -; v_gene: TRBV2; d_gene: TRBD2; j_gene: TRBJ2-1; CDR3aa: CASSRLAGGPYNEQFF; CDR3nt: TGTGCCAGCAGTCGTCTAGCGGGGGGACCTTACAATGAGCAGTTCTTC
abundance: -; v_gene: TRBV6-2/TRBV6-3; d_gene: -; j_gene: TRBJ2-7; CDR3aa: CASSHGQPEFSYEQYF; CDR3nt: TGTGCCAGCAGCCATGGACAGCCCGAATTCTCCTACGAGCAGTACTTC
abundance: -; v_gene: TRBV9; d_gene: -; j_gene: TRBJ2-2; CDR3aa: CASSVICFRVAVSNTGELFF; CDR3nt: TGTGCCAGCAGCGTAATCTGTTTTCGGGTAGCGGTTTCGAACACCGGGGAGCTGTTTTTT
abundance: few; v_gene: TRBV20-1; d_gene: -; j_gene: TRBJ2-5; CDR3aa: CSASASLGGTQYF; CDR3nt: TGCAGTGCGTCGGCTAGCCTGGGGGGGACCCAGTACTTC
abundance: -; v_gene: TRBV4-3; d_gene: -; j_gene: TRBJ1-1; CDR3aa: CASSQDRHSRGAFF; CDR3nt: TGCGCCAGCAGCCAAGATAGGCATTCCAGGGGAGCTTTCTTT
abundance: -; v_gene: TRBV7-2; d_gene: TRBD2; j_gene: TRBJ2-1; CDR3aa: CASSLDREGGEQFF; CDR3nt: TGTGCCAGCAGCTTAGACCGGGAGGGGGGTGAGCAGTTCTTC
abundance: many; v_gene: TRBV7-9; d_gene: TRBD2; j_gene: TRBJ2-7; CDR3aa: CASSSTSGIYEQYF; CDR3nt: TGTGCCAGCAGCTCGACTAGCGGGATATACGAGCAGTACTTC
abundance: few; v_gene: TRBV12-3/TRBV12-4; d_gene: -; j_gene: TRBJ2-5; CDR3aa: CASSLKSDPPPKTQYF; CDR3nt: TGTGCCAGCAGCTTGAAATCGGACCCCCCACCCAAGACCCAGTACTTC
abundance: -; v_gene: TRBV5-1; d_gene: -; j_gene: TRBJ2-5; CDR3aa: CASSLGQMQETQYF; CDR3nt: TGCGCCAGCAGCTTGGGGCAGATGCAAGAGACCCAGTACTTC
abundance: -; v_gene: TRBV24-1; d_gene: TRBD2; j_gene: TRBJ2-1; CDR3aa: CATSDPGLAGGYNEQFF; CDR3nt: TGTGCCACCAGTGACCCCGGACTAGCGGGGGGGTACAATGAGCAGTTCTTC
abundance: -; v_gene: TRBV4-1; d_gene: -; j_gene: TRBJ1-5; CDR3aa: CASSPLGGGGGQPQHF; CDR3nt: TGCGCCAGCAGCCCGCTCGGGGGGGGAGGAGGCCAGCCCCAGCATTTT
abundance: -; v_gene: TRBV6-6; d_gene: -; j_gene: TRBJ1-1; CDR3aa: CASTHTREDTEAFF; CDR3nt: TGTGCCAGCACCCACACAAGGGAGGACACTGAAGCTTTCTTT
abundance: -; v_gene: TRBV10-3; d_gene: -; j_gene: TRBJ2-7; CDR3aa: CAISDDSYEQYF; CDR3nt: TGTGCCATCAGTGACGACTCCTACGAGCAGTACTTC
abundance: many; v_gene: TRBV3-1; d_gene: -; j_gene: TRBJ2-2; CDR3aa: CASQRGVNTGELFF; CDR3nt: TGTGCCAGTCAGCGAGGGGTCAACACCGGGGAGCTGTTTTTT
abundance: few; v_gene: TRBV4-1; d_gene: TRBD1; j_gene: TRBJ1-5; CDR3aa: CASSQVGQNQPQHF; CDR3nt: TGCGCCAGCAGCCAAGTGGGACAGAATCAGCCCCAGCATTTT
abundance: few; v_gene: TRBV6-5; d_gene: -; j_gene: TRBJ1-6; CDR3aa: CASSPSGGSFYSPLHF; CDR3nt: TGTGCCAGCAGTCCATCGGGGGGTTCGTTTTATTCACCCCTCCACTTT
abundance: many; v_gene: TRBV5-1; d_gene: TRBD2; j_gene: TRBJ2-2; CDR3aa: CASSLDVAGGSGELFF; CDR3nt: TGCGCCAGCAGCTTGGATGTTGCGGGGGGTTCCGGGGAGCTGTTTTTT
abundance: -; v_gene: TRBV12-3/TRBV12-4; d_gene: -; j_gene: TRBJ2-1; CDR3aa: CASSFSQVYNEQFF; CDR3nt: TGTGCCAGCAGTTTCAGTCAGGTCTACAATGAGCAGTTCTTC
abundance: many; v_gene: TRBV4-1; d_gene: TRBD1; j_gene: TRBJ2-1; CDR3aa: CASSRDRAVDNEQFF; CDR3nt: TGCGCCAGCAGCCGGGACAGGGCGGTGGACAATGAGCAGTTCTTC
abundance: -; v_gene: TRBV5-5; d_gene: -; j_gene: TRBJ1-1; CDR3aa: CASGKGTVNTEAFF; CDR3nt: TGTGCCAGCGGAAAGGGGACGGTGAACACTGAAGCTTTCTTT
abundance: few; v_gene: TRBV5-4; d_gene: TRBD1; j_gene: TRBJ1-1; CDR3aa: CASSADRGPMNTEAFF; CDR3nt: TGTGCCAGCAGCGCTGACAGGGGTCCTATGAACACTGAAGCTTTCTTT
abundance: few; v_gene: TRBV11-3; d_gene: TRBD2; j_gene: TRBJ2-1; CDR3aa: CASSLRRERRDEQFF; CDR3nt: TGTGCCAGCAGCTTAAGGCGGGAGCGCCGGGATGAGCAGTTCTTC
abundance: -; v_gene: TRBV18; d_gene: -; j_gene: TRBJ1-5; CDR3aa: CASSPTAGEGQPQHF; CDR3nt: TGTGCCAGCTCACCGACGGCAGGGGAGGGTCAGCCCCAGCATTTT
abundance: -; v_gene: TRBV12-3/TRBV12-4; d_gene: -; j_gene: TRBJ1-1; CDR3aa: CASRSQNTEAFF; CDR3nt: TGTGCCAGCAGATCGCAGAACACTGAAGCTTTCTTT
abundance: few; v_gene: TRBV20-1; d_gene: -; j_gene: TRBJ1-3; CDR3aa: CSVPVSGNTIYF; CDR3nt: TGCAGTGTTCCTGTCTCTGGAAACACCATATATTTT
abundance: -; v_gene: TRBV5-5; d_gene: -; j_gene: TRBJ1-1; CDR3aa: CASSYPRGNTEAFF; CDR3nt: TGTGCCAGCAGTTATCCCCGGGGGAACACTGAAGCTTTCTTT
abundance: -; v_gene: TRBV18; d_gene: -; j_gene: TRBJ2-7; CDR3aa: CASSPGAGPSYEQYF; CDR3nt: TGTGCCAGCTCACCGGGGGCAGGGCCCTCCTACGAGCAGTACTTC
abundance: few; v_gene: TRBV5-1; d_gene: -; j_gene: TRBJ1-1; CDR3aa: CASSPGVGRTEAFF; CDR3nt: TGCGCCAGCAGCCCGGGGGTGGGGCGCACTGAAGCTTTCTTT
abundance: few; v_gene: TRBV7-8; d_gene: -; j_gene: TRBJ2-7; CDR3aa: CASSAKILGEEQYF; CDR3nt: TGTGCCAGCAGCGCCAAGATCCTCGGGGAAGAGCAGTACTTC
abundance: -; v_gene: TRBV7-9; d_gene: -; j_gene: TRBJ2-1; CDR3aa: CASRPGPQYNEQFF; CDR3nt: TGTGCCAGCCGTCCGGGGCCCCAATACAATGAGCAGTTCTTC
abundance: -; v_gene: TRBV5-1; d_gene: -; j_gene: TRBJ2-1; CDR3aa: CASSLDSNNEQFF; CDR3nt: TGCGCCAGCAGCCTCGACAGTAACAATGAGCAGTTCTTC
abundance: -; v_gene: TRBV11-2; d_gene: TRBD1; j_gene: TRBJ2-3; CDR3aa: CASSLGTGFDTQYF; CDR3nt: TGTGCCAGCAGCTTAGGGACAGGGTTCGATACGCAGTATTTT
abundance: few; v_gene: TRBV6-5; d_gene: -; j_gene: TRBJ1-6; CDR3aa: CASSSSHFSYNSPLHF; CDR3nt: TGTGCCAGCAGTTCGTCTCACTTCTCCTATAATTCACCCCTCCACTTT
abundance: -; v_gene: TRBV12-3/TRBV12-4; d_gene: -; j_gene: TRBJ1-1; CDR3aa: CASSLGMFWGFTEAFF; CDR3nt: TGTGCCAGCAGTCTGGGAATGTTCTGGGGGTTTACTGAAGCTTTCTTT